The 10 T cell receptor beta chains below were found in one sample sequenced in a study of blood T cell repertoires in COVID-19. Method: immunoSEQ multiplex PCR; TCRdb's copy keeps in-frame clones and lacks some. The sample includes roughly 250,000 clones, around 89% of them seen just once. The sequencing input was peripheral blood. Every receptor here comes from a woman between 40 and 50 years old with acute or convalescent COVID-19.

CDR3 DNA: TGTGCCAGCAGCTGGTGGGGCGAGGACTATGGCTACACCTTC. This sequence encodes CASSWWGEDYGYTF. V and J are TRBV7-9 and TRBJ1-2, with TRBD1 as a possible D gene (5 bases). V lost 4 bases, J lost 3 bases, and 12 bases lay in between. Germline V gene lookup returns CDR1 SEHNR and CDR2 FQNEAQ (reference sequence). CDR3 size: 14 residues.

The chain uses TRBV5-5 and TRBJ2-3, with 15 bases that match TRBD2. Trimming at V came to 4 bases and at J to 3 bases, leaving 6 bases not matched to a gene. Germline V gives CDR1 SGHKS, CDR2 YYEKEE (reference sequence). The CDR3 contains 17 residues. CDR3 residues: CASSIGTSGGRTDTQYF. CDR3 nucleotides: TGTGCCAGCAGCATCGGGACTAGCGGGGGGAGAACAGATACGCAGTATTTT.

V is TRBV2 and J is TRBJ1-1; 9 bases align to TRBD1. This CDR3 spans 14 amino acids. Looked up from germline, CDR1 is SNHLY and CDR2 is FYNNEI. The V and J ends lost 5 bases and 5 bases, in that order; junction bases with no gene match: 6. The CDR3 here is CASSQGQGWTEAFF. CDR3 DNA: TGTGCCAGCAGTCAAGGACAGGGGTGGACTGAAGCTTTCTTT. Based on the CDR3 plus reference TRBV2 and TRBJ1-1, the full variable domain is EPEVTQTPSHQVTQMGQEVILRCVPISNHLYFYWYRQILGQKVEFLVSFYNNEISEKSEIFDDQFSVERPDGSNFTLKIRSTKLEDSAMYFCASSQGQGWTEAFFGQGTRLTVV.

The CDR3 protein is CASSAQFYGYTF. Here the CDR3 DNA reads TGTGCCAGCAGTGCACAGTTCTATGGCTACACCTTC. The J gene is TRBJ1-2, the V gene TRBV12-3 or TRBV12-4; D unclear. There are 12 residues in the CDR3. V dropped 5 bases and J dropped 4 bases, with 8 bases sitting between them.

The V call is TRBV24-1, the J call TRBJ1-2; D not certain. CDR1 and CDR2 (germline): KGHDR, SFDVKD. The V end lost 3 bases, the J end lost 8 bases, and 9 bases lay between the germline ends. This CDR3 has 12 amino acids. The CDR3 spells CATSDATWGYTF. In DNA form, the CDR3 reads TGTGCCACCAGTGATGCCACTTGGGGCTACACCTTC.

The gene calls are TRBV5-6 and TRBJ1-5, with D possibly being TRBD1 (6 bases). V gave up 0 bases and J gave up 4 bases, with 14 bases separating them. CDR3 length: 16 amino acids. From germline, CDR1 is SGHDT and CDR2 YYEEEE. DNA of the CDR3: TGTGCCAGCAGCTTGGACGGGGGGGCTTGGAATCAGCCCCAGCATTTT. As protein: CASSLDGGAWNQPQHF.

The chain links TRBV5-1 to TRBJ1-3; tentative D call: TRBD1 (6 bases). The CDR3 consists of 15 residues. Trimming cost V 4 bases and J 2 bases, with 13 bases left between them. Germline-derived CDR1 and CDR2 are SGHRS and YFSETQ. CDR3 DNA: TGCGCCAGCAGCCCAGGGGCAGGGACTGGAAACACCATATATTTT. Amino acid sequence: CASSPGAGTGNTIYF.

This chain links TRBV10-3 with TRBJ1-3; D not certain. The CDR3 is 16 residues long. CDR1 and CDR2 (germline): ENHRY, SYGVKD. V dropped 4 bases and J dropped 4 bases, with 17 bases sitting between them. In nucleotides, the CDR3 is TGTGCCATCAGTGGAAAAATGGGAGTGATCGGAAACACCATATATTTT. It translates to CAISGKMGVIGNTIYF.

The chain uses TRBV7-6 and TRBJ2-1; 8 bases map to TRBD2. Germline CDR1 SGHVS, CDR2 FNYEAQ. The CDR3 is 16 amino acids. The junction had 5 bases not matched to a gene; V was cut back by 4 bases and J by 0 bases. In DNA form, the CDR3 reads TGTGCCAGCAGCTCGTTAGCGGGGCCCTCCTACAATGAGCAGTTCTTC. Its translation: CASSSLAGPSYNEQFF.

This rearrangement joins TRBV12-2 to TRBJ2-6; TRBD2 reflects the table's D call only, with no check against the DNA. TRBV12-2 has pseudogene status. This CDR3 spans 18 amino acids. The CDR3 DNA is TGTGCAAGTCGCTTAGGAGGCAGACCTGACTCTGGGGCCAACGTCCTGACTTTC. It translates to CASRLGGRPDSGANVLTF.